This entry concerns a single TCR beta chain. Each participant's cohort was designated according to participant-reported clinical history. This sample is part of a study of blood T cell repertoires in COVID-19. V lost 4 bases, J lost 11 bases, and 13 bases stayed unmatched. The germline V gene has CDR1 LGHNA and CDR2 YNFKEQ. This CDR3 comprises 14 residues. Sequenced by immunoSEQ multiplex PCR; TCRdb stores in-frame clones only, minus some. This sample has about 300,000 clones, with 75% to 90% found just once. The source of this sequence is a man in his sixties who had recovered from COVID-19. Sequencing was performed on PBMCs or T cells enriched from blood (not recorded which). This chain connects TRBV4-2 to TRBJ1-1, with 7 positions matching TRBD1. The CDR3 region has the DNA TGTGCCAGCAGCCCCGGACAGGCCCCCGTTCCGGCTTTCTTT. Translation: CASSPGQAPVPAFF.